A single sample is the source of the 19 T cell receptor beta chains below, sequenced in a study of cytotoxic CD8 clonotypes in ibrutinib-treated CLL. Here immunoSEQ multiplex PCR was the method, and the copy in TCRdb shows in-frame clones only, minus some. The table has some 25,000 clones, 55% to 70% seen once; the top ten hold roughly 50%. The specimen was PBMCs, collected at disease progression, from a patient treated with ibrutinib. Receptors were obtained from a human donor with chronic lymphocytic leukemia.

The rearrangement joins TRBV2 to TRBJ2-7; 11 bases fit TRBD1. Trimming cost V 6 bases and J 4 bases; bases outside gene matches: 11. There are 16 residues in the CDR3. The germline CDR1 and CDR2 sequences are SNHLY and FYNNEI. CDR3 DNA sequence: TGTGCCAGCAGCGCCCTTGGGACAGGGGGAGGGTACGAGCAGTACTTC. Amino acid sequence: CASSALGTGGGYEQYF.

Ten or more counts support this clone. The chain joins TRBV19 to TRBJ2-1; no clear D. The CDR3 has 14 amino acids. CDR1 and CDR2 from the germline V gene are LNHDA and SQIVND (reference sequence). V was shortened by 5 bases and J by 9 bases, with 17 bases between the two germline ends. Written as DNA, the CDR3 is TGTGCCAGTAGTTCCAAGAAGGGTTTGGGTGAGCAGTTCTTC. Protein product: CASSSKKGLGEQFF.

This clone turned up a few times. The chain carries TRBV6-5 and TRBJ1-1; D unclear. This CDR3 is 14 amino acids long. Trimming took 0 bases from V and 1 from J, leaving 6 bases between them. Germline V lookup: CDR1 MNHEY, CDR2 SVGAGI. CDR3 region: CASSYSRGNTEAFF. The CDR3 DNA is TGTGCCAGCAGTTACTCGCGGGGGAACACTGAAGCTTTCTTT.

This clone was seen many times. This chain connects TRBV27 to TRBJ2-1, with TRBD2 as a possible D gene (6 bases). The V gene lost 5 bases and the J gene lost 7 bases, with 12 bases spanning the gap. From germline, CDR1 is MNHEY and CDR2 SMNVEV (reference sequence). This CDR3 region has 13 residues. The DNA of the CDR3 is TGTGCCAGCAGTCGCGCGGCGGGAAATGAGCAGTTCTTC. It encodes CASSRAAGNEQFF.

J is TRBJ2-7 and V is TRBV19; D unresolved. Trimming removed 5 bases from V and 1 base from J, with 6 bases in between. CDR1 and CDR2 (germline): LNHDA, SQIVND (reference sequence). This CDR3 is built from 12 residues. This CDR3 is CASSGISYEQYF. In nucleotides, the CDR3 is TGTGCCAGTAGTGGTATATCCTACGAGCAGTACTTC.

This clone was seen a handful of times. V gene TRBV5-8 combines with J gene TRBJ1-2; D remains unclear. CDR3 length equals 15 residues. Deletions cut 6 bases from V and 6 bases from J, with 21 bases between. Germline values: CDR1 SGHTS, CDR2 YDEGEE. CDR3 loop: CASTVDAGGTNGYTF. Here the CDR3 DNA reads TGTGCCAGCACAGTCGACGCGGGAGGCACAAATGGCTACACCTTC. Combining the CDR3 with reference TRBV5-8 and TRBJ1-2 gives the whole variable domain EAGVTQSPTHLIKTRGQQATLRCSPISGHTSVYWYQQALGLGLQFLLWYDEGEERNRGNFPPRFSGRQFPNYSSELNVNALELEDSALYLCASTVDAGGTNGYTFGSGTRLTVV.

This clone showed up just once. The chain is built from TRBV18 and TRBJ1-6, with 8 bases aligning to TRBD1. This CDR3 contains 16 residues. CDR1 is KGHSH and CDR2 is LQKENI in the germline V gene. The V and J ends lost 3 bases and 6 bases, in that order; junction bases with no gene match: 7. In nucleotides, the CDR3 is TGTGCCAGCTCACCGACCCTCGGACAGGGTAATTCACCCCTCCACTTT. Its translation: CASSPTLGQGNSPLHF. Looking up the rest from reference TRBV18 and TRBJ1-6 gives the full variable domain: NAGVMQNPRHLVRRRGQEARLRCSPMKGHSHVYWYRQLPEEGLKFMVYLQKENIIDESGMPKERFSAEFPKEGPSILRIQQVVRGDSAAYFCASSPTLGQGNSPLHFGNGTRLTVT.

By share, this clone counts as medium-sized. In DNA, the CDR3 is TGTGCCAGCAGCTTGTTGGCCAGCACTGAAGCTTTCTTT. Its translation is CASSLLASTEAFF. J is TRBJ1-1 and V is TRBV5-5; D uncertain. V lost 1 base and J lost 4, with 8 bases in between. CDR3 size: 13 residues. The germline V gene encodes CDR1 SGHKS and CDR2 YYEKEE (reference sequence).

The genes are TRBV9 and TRBJ1-4; 8 bases agree with TRBD1. Germline V gene lookup returns CDR1 SGDLS and CDR2 YYNGEE. V lost 3 bases and J lost 7; bases outside the gene matches: 8. The CDR3 is 15 residues long. DNA for the CDR3: TGTGCCAGCAGCGGAGGACAGGGTGATATTGAAAAACTGTTTTTT. It yields the protein CASSGGQGDIEKLFF.

V and J are TRBV6-5 and TRBJ1-4; D is perhaps TRBD1 (6 bases). Germline V lookup: CDR1 MNHEY, CDR2 SVGAGI. With 2 bases removed from V and 0 bases from J, the gap between germline ends came to 10 bases. This CDR3 comprises 16 residues. CDR3 in amino acids: CASSYGGGSTNEKLFF. The CDR3 DNA is TGTGCCAGCAGTTACGGAGGGGGATCAACTAATGAAAAACTGTTTTTT.

In its sample, this clone was seen once. This sequence joins TRBV7-6 and TRBJ1-2; 7 bases line up with TRBD1. This CDR3 spans 14 amino acids. After removal of 3 bases from V and 2 bases from J, the junction contained 3 bases not matched to a gene. The germline gives CDR1 SGHVS, CDR2 FNYEAQ. CDR3 sequence: CASSFGTANYGYTF. CDR3 DNA: TGTGCCAGCAGCTTCGGGACAGCAAACTATGGCTACACCTTC.

This clone was detected only a few times. The chain is built from TRBV7-9 and TRBJ1-1; D call uncertain. Germline CDR1 reads SEHNR; CDR2 reads FQNEAQ (reference sequence). Between the trimmed V and J ends, which lost 4 bases and 4 bases, there was a span of 13 bases. The CDR3 totals 14 residues. The CDR3 here is CASSSPSSRTEAFF. The CDR3 bases are TGTGCCAGCAGCTCTCCATCCAGCCGCACTGAAGCTTTCTTT.

The gene calls are TRBV27 and TRBJ1-4; the D is unclear. Germline CDR1 and CDR2: MNHEY and SMNVEV (reference sequence). The CDR3 runs to 14 residues. The V gene lost 6 bases and the J gene lost 3 bases, with 11 bases spanning the gap. The CDR3 region has the DNA TGTGCCAGCAGCCAAGGGTACTCTAATGAAAAACTGTTTTTT. Protein: CASSQGYSNEKLFF.

V gene TRBV10-2 combines with J gene TRBJ1-2; D is ambiguous. The length of the CDR3 is 13 residues. V gave up 0 bases and J gave up 8 bases, with 10 bases separating them. Germline V gives CDR1 WSHSY, CDR2 SAAADI. CDR3 DNA: TGCGCCAGCAGTGAGTCGGTTTTTGAAGGCTACACCTTC. Translating gives CASSESVFEGYTF.

In this sample, this clone turned up a few times. The V gene is TRBV28, the J gene TRBJ1-2; D is ambiguous. Germline lookup yields CDR1 MDHEN and CDR2 SYDVKM. V lost 3 bases and J 7 bases, leaving 12 bases between the germline ends. The CDR3 has 13 residues. The CDR3 reads CASSFPSRVGYTF. CDR3 DNA: TGTGCCAGCAGTTTCCCTTCTCGGGTTGGCTACACCTTC.

This chain joins TRBV6-1 and TRBJ1-1, with D tentatively TRBD1 (6 bases). Trimming left V 2 bases short and J 6 bases short, with 13 bases between. Germline values: CDR1 MNHNS, CDR2 SASEGT. The CDR3 is 14 residues long. This CDR3 is CASSELGAPAEAFF. The DNA for the CDR3 is TGTGCCAGCAGTGAACTGGGGGCGCCCGCTGAAGCTTTCTTT.

This chain uses TRBV7-2 with TRBJ2-7, with 7 bases fitting TRBD2. CDR1 is SGHTA, CDR2 FQGNSA, per germline. The CDR3 runs 14 residues. V lost 3 bases and J lost 6; bases outside the gene matches: 8. As DNA, the CDR3 is TGTGCCAGCAGCTTGGTTAAGGGGAGGGGCGAGCAGTACTTC. This gives the protein CASSLVKGRGEQYF.

This clone was seen repeatedly, ten times or more. The chain combines TRBV7-8 with TRBJ2-3; possibly TRBD2 for D (5 bases). The CDR3 runs 15 residues. The ends were cut back, 5 bases at V and 0 bases at J, with 12 bases in the middle. Germline V CDR1 and CDR2: SGHVS, FQNEAQ. In DNA form, the CDR3 reads TGTGCCAGCAGCCCCCCCGGACTGAGCACAGATACGCAGTATTTT. Its protein product is CASSPPGLSTDTQYF.

The table lists this clone with a few counts. J is TRBJ1-1 and V is TRBV5-1; D remains unclear. V lost 0 bases and J lost 5, with 11 bases in between. Germline CDR1 reads SGHRS; CDR2 reads YFSETQ. The CDR3 is 14 residues long. CDR3 sequence (DNA): TGCGCCAGCAGCTTGGAAGGAGGGATGACTGAAGCTTTCTTT. Encoded protein: CASSLEGGMTEAFF.